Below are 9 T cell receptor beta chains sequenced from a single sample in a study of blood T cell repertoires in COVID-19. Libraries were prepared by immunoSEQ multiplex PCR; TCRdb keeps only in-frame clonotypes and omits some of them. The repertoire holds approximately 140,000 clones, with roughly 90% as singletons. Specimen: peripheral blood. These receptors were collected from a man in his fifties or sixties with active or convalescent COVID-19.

Here the CDR3 reads CASRVQGTNEKLFF. The DNA for the CDR3 is TGTGCCAGCAGGGTACAGGGAACTAATGAAAAACTGTTTTTT. The V call is TRBV2, the J call TRBJ1-4; the D gene is possibly TRBD1 (6 bases). V shed 6 bases and J shed 1 base, with 9 bases lying between them. The CDR3 consists of 14 residues. Germline V gene lookup returns CDR1 SNHLY and CDR2 FYNNEI.

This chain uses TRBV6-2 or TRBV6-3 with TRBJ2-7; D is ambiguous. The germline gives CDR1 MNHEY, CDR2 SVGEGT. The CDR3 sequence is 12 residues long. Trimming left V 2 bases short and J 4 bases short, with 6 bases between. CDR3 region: CASSYQQYEQYF. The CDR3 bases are TGTGCCAGCAGTTACCAACAATACGAGCAGTACTTC.

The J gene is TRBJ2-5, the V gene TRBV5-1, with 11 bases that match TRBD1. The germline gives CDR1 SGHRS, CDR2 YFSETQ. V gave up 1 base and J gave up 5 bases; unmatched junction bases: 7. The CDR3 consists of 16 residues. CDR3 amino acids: CASSLNGQGAVETQYF. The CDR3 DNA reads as TGCGCCAGCAGCTTGAACGGACAGGGGGCAGTTGAGACCCAGTACTTC.

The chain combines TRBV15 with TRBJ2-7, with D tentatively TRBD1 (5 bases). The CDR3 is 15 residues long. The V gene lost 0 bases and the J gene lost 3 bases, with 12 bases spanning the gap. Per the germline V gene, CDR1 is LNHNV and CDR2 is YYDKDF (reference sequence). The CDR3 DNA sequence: TGTGCCACCAGCAGAGATTTGGCAGGGTACTACGAGCAGTACTTC. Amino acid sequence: CATSRDLAGYYEQYF.

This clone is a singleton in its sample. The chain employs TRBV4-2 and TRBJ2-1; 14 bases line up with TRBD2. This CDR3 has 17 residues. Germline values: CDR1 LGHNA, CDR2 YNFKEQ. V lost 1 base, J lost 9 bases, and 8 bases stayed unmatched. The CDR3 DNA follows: TGTGCCAGCAGCCAAGCAGATCCGGGACTAGCGGGAGTTGAGCAGTTCTTC. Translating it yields CASSQADPGLAGVEQFF.

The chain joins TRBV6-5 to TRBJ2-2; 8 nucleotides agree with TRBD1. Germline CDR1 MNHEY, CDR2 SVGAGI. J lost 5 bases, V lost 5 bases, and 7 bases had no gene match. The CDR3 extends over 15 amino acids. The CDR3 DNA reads TGTGCCAGCAGTCCTGGACAGGGCATTACCGGGGAGCTGTTTTTT. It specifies CASSPGQGITGELFF.

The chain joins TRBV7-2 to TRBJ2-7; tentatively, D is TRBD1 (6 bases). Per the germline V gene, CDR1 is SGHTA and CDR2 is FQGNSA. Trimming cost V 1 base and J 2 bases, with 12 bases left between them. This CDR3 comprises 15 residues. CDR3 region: CASSLVGQGTYEQYF. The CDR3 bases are TGTGCCAGCAGCTTAGTAGGGCAGGGGACCTACGAGCAGTACTTC.

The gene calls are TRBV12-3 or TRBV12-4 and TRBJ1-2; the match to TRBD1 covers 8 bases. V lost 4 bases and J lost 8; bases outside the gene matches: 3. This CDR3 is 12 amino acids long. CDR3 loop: CASSWTGIGYTF. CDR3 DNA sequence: TGTGCCAGCAGTTGGACAGGGATCGGCTACACCTTC.

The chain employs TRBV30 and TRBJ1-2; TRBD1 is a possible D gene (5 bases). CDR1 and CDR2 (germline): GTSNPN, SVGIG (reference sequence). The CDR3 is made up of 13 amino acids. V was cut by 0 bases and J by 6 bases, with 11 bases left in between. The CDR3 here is CAWSVARDNGYTF. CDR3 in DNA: TGTGCCTGGAGTGTAGCCAGGGATAATGGCTACACCTTC.